This record concerns one T cell receptor beta chain sequence. Germline CDR1 and CDR2: SGHVS and FNYEAQ. This CDR3 comprises 13 residues. Trimming took off 5 bases at V and 4 bases at J, with 9 bases between the two ends. The sample's time point: peripheral blood 6 weeks after treatment start. The data were obtained in a study of PD-L1 blockade in urothelial cancer. Study background: About 90% of the 29 patients were men with bladder-origin urothelial cancer. Treatment start was followed by blood analysis at 3 weeks (second dose) and again at 6 weeks. Median blood clonality was around 0.08, with tens of thousands of unique TCRs.

Every PCR was spiked with synthetic TCR analog templates. Assay used: immunoSEQ multiplex PCR; TCRdb lists only in-frame clones, some missing. The data hold tens of thousands of clones, with 86% observed a single time. The V call is TRBV7-6, the J call TRBJ1-5, with D uncertain. Sample: PBMCs, taken around atezolizumab (anti-PD-L1) treatment. The TCR originated in a man aged 60-69 years with urothelial cancer. The CDR3 loop is CASSRGFNQPQHF. Here the CDR3 DNA reads TGTGCCAGCAGCCGAGGGTTTAATCAGCCCCAGCATTTT.